The source of this T cell receptor (beta chain) is a study of cytomegalovirus exposure and HLA in healthy donors. General observations from the study: The authors listed 150 to 200 TCR beta chains as cytomegalovirus-associated. Accurate predictions that matched the HLA-A and HLA-B alleles of most subjects were reportedly made from TCR beta sequences. Earlier results showed most TCR beta V segments being productive about 90% or about 30% of the time.

Germline values: CDR1 MDHEN, CDR2 SYDVKM. J lost 2 bases, V lost 6 bases, and 5 bases had no gene match. This CDR3 region has 15 residues. On this clone itself: Its antigen remains unidentified.

PCR involved 60 Vbeta and 13 Jbeta primers. Only in-frame clones appear in the TCRdb table, and some are missing; sequencing was by immunoSEQ multiplex PCR. Of under 200,000 clones in the sample, about 80% were seen once. This TCR came from a man aged 18 to 29 in good health and CMV-seropositive. The sequenced sample consisted of PBMCs. V gene TRBV28 combines with J gene TRBJ2-1; TRBD2 matches at 9 bases. In DNA, the CDR3 is TGTGCCAGCAGCCCAAGCGGGAGGACCTACAATGAGCAGTTCTTC. Protein: CASSPSGRTYNEQFF. Full variable domain (rest looked up from reference TRBV28 and TRBJ2-1): DVKVTQSSRYLVKRTGEKVFLECVQDMDHENMFWYRQDPGLGLRLIYFSYDVKMKEKGDIPEGYSVSREKKERFSLILESASTNQTSMYLCASSPSGRTYNEQFFGPGTRLTVL.